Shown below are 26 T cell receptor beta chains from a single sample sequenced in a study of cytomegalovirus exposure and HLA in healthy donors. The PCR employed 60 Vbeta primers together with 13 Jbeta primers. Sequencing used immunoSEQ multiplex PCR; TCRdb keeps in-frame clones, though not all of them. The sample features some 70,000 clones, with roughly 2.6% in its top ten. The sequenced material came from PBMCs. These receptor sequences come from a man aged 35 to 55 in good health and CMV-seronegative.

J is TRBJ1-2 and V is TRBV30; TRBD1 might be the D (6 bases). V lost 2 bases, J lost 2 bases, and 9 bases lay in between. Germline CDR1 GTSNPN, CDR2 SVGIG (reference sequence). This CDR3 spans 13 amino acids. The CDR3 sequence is CAWSPGANYGYTF. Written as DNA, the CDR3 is TGTGCCTGGAGTCCAGGGGCAAACTATGGCTACACCTTC.

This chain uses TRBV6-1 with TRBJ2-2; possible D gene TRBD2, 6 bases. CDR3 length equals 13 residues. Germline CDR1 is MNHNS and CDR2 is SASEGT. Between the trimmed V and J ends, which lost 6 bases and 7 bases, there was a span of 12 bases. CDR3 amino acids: CASRTSLIGELFF. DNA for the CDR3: TGTGCCAGCAGGACTAGTTTGATCGGGGAGCTGTTTTTT.

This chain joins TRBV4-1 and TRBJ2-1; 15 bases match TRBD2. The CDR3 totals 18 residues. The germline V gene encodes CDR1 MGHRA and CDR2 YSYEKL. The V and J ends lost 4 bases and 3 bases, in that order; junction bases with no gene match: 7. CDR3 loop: CASSRGLAGGVSYNEQFF. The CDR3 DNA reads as TGCGCCAGCAGCCGGGGACTAGCGGGGGGCGTCAGCTACAATGAGCAGTTCTTC.

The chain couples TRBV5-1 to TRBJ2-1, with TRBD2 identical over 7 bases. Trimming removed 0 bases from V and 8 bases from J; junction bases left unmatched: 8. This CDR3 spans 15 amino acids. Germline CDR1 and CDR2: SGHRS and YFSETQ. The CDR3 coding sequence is TGCGCCAGCAGCTTGGGGGACTATGCCCTTGATGAGCAGTTCTTC. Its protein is CASSLGDYALDEQFF.

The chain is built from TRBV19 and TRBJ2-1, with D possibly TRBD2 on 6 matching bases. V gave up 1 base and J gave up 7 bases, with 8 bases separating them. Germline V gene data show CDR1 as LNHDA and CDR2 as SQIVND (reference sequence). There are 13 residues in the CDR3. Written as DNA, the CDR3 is TGTGCCAGTAGTATAGGGGGGAGGAATGAGCAGTTCTTC. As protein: CASSIGGRNEQFF.

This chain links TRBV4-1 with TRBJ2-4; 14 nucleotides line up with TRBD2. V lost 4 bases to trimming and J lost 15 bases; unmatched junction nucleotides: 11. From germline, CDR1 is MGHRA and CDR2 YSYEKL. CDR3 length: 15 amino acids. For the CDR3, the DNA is TGCGCCAGCAGCCCCAGACTAGCGGGGGGGCCTACGGGGTACTTC. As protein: CASSPRLAGGPTGYF.

CDR3 sequence reads: CASSALAGHEQYF. CDR3 bases: TGCGCCAGCAGCGCACTAGCGGGCCACGAGCAGTACTTC. The V gene is TRBV5-1, the J gene TRBJ2-7, with 9 bases fitting TRBD2. The germline V gene encodes CDR1 SGHRS and CDR2 YFSETQ. Trimming removed 4 bases from V and 5 bases from J; junction bases left unmatched: 4. This CDR3 is built from 13 residues.

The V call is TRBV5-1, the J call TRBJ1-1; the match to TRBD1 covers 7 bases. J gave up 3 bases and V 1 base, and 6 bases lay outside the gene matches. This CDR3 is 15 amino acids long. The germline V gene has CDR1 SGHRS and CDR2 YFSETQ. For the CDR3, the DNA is TGCGCCAGCAGCTTGTCAGGGGGTACGGACACTGAAGCTTTCTTT. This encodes CASSLSGGTDTEAFF. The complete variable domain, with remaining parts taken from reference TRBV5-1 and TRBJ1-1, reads KAGVTQTPRYLIKTRGQQVTLSCSPISGHRSVSWYQQTPGQGLQFLFEYFSETQRNKGNFPGRFSGRQFSNSRSEMNVSTLELGDSALYLCASSLSGGTDTEAFFGQGTRLTVV.

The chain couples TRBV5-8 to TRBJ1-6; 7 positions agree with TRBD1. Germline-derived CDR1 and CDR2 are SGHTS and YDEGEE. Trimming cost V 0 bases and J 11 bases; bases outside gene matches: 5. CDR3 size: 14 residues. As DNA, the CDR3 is TGTGCCAGCAGCTTGGTAGGGGGCCAGGCACCCCTCCACTTT. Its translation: CASSLVGGQAPLHF.

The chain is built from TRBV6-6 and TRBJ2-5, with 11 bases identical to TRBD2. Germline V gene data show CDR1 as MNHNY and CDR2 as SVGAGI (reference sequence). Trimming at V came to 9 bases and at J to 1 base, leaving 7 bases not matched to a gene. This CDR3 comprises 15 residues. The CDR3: CASSGTSGFQETQYF. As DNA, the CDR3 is TGTGCCAGTTCCGGGACTAGCGGATTCCAAGAGACCCAGTACTTC.

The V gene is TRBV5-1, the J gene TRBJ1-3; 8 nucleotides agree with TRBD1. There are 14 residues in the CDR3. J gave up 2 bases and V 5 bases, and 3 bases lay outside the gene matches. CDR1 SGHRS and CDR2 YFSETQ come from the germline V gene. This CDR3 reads CASRQTGAGNTIYF. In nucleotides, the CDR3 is TGCGCCAGCAGACAGACAGGGGCTGGAAACACCATATATTTT.

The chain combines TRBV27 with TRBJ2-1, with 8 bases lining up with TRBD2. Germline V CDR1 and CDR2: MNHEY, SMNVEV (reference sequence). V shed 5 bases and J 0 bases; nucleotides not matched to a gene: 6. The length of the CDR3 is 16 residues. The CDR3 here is CASSASGGSSYNEQFF. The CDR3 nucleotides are TGTGCCAGCAGTGCCAGCGGGGGTAGCTCCTACAATGAGCAGTTCTTC.

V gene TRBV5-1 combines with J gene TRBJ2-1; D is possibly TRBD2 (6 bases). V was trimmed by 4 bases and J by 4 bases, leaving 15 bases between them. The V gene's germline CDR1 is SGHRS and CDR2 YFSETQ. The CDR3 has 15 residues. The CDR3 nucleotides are TGCGCCAGCAGCACCGCTCGCGGGGAGTACAATGAGCAGTTCTTC. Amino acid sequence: CASSTARGEYNEQFF.

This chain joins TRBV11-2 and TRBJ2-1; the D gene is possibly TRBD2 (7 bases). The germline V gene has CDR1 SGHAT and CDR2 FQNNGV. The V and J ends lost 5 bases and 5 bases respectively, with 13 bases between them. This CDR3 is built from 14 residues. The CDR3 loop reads CASSGRGGNNEQFF. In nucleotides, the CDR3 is TGTGCCAGCAGCGGAAGGGGGGGGAACAATGAGCAGTTCTTC.

CDR3 in DNA: TGTGCCAGCAGCTTAGATTGGTGGGGACAATCTGGAAACACCATATATTTT. Translating it yields CASSLDWWGQSGNTIYF. The chain employs TRBV7-9 and TRBJ1-3; D perhaps matches TRBD1 (6 bases). This CDR3 is 17 amino acids long. The germline gives CDR1 SEHNR, CDR2 FQNEAQ (reference sequence). The V end was cut by 1 base, the J end by 1 base, with 14 bases between.

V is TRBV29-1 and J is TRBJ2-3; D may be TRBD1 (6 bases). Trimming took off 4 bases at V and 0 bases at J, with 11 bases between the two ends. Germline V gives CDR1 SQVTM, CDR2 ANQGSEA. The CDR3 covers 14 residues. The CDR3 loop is CSVGPRGSTDTQYF. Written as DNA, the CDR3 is TGCAGCGTTGGCCCCAGGGGCAGCACAGATACGCAGTATTTT.

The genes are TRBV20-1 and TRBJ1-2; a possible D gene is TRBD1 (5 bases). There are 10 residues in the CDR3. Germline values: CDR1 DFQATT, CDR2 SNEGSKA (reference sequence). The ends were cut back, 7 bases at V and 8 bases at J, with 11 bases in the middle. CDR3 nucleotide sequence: TGCAGTGTAGGGGAAAGAGGCTACACCTTC. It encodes CSVGERGYTF.

CDR3 DNA: TGTGCCATCAGAGGACAGGGGGCATCGCTCGCTGGAAACACCATATATTTT. It translates to CAIRGQGASLAGNTIYF. The chain combines TRBV10-3 with TRBJ1-3; TRBD1 aligns across 11 bases. This CDR3 is built from 17 residues. The germline V gene encodes CDR1 ENHRY and CDR2 SYGVKD. V gave up 6 bases and J gave up 2 bases; unmatched junction bases: 9.

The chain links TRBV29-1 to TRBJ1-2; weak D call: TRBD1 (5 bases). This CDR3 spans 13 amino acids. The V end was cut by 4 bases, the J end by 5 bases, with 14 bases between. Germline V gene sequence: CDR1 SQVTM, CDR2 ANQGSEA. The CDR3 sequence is CSVASAGRYGYTF. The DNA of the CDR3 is TGCAGCGTTGCTTCGGCAGGGAGGTATGGCTACACCTTC.

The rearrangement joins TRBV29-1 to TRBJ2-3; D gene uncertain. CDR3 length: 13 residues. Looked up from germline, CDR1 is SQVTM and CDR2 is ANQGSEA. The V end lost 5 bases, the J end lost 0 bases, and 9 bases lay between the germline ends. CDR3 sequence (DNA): TGCAGCGTTTGCAGCGAGAGCACAGATACGCAGTATTTT. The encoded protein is CSVCSESTDTQYF.

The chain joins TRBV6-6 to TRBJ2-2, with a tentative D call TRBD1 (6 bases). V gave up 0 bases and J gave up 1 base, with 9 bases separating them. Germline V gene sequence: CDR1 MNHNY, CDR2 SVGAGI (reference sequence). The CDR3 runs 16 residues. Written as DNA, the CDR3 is TGTGCCAGCAGTTACTCTGTGACAGGGAACACCGGGGAGCTGTTTTTT. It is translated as CASSYSVTGNTGELFF.

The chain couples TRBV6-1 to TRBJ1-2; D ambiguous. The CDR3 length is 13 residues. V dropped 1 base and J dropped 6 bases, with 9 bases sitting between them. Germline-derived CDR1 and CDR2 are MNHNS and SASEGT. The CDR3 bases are TGTGCCAGCAGTGAAGTAACAAGAAATGGCTACACCTTC. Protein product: CASSEVTRNGYTF.

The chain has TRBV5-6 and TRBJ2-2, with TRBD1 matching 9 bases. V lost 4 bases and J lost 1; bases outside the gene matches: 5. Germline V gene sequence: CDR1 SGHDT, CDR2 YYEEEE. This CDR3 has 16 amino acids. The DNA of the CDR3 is TGTGCCAGCAGCGCTGGGGGACAGGGGAACACCGGGGAGCTGTTTTTT. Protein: CASSAGGQGNTGELFF.

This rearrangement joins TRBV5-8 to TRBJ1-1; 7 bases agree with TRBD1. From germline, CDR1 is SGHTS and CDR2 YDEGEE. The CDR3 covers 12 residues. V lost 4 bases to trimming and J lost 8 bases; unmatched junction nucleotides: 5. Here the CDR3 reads CASSRTGGEAFF. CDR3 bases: TGTGCCAGCAGCAGGACAGGTGGAGAAGCTTTCTTT.

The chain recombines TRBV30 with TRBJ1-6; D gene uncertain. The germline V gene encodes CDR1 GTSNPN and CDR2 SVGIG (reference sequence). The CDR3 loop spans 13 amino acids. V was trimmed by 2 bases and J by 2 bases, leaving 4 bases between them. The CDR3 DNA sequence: TGTGCCTGGAGTAGCCCCTATAATTCACCCCTCCACTTT. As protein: CAWSSPYNSPLHF.

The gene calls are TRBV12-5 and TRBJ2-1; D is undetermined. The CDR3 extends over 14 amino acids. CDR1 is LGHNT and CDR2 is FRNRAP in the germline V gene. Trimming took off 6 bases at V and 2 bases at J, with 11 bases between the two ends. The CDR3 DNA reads TGTGCTAGTGGATCGGTTTTAACCTACAATGAGCAGTTCTTC. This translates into CASGSVLTYNEQFF. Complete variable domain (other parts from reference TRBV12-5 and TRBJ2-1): DARVTQTPRHKVTEMGQEVTMRCQPILGHNTVFWYRQTMMQGLELLAYFRNRAPLDDSGMPKDRFSAEMPDATLATLKIQPSEPRDSAVYFCASGSVLTYNEQFFGPGTRLTVL.